These 32 T cell receptor beta chains came from one sample sequenced in a study of shared clonotypes between healthy human individuals. Repertoires were generated with immunoSEQ multiplex PCR, while TCRdb's copy carries only in-frame clones and drops some. The repertoire includes about 460,000 clones, over 60% of them detected once, and around 11% sits in the top ten. Input material: PBMCs. The source is a middle-aged woman in good health. Some clones in this sample may be carry-over from other donors' samples.

This clone was picked up many times. This CDR3 is also generated by other DNA sequences in the sample. V and J are TRBV5-6 and TRBJ2-7; TRBD1 matches 7 bases. Germline CDR1 SGHDT, CDR2 YYEEEE. J was trimmed by 2 bases and V by 2 bases; bases with no gene match: 4. This CDR3 has 14 amino acids. The CDR3 DNA sequence: TGTGCCAGCAGCTTAGGGACAGTTACCTACGAGCAGTACTTC. It yields the protein CASSLGTVTYEQYF.

This clone occurred once. This rearrangement joins TRBV19 to TRBJ2-1, with D possibly matching TRBD2 (5 bases). There are 15 residues in the CDR3. The germline V and J ends were trimmed by 3 bases and 5 bases, with 14 bases remaining between them. From germline, CDR1 is LNHDA and CDR2 SQIVND (reference sequence). CDR3 amino acids: CASSMIRELDNEQFF. For the CDR3, the DNA is TGTGCCAGTAGTATGATCCGGGAACTGGACAATGAGCAGTTCTTC.

The chain carries TRBV5-1 and TRBJ2-1, with 11 nucleotides matching TRBD2. The CDR3 is made up of 17 amino acids. The junction had 7 bases not matched to a gene; V was cut back by 2 bases and J by 3 bases. Germline V CDR1 and CDR2: SGHRS, YFSETQ. CDR3 sequence (DNA): TGCGCCAGCAGCTTTGGACTAGCGGGCGATTTCTACAATGAGCAGTTCTTC. It translates to CASSFGLAGDFYNEQFF.

About this clone: At one boundary the junction diverges from the germline segment, which might be a read error. The rearrangement links TRBV10-2 to TRBJ2-1; TRBD2 matches at 12 bases. CDR3 length equals 16 residues. Germline values: CDR1 WSHSY, CDR2 SAAADI. CDR3 coding DNA: TGCGCCAGCAGTGAGCCAGGACTAGCGGGGAACAATGAGCGGTTCTTC. It yields the protein CASSEPGLAGNNERFF.

In its sample, this clone was seen a few times. The chain uses TRBV28 and TRBJ2-7; D is possibly TRBD1 (5 bases). Germline V gene data show CDR1 as MDHEN and CDR2 as SYDVKM. This CDR3 contains 13 residues. Deletions cut 2 bases from V and 11 bases from J, with 16 bases between. This chain's CDR3 is CASSLLQQDIKYF. CDR3 sequence (DNA): TGTGCCAGCAGTTTACTTCAACAGGACATAAAGTACTTC.

On this clone itself: A read error may account for a junction end that differs from germline. The same CDR3 arises from other DNA sequences in this sample as well. The V call is TRBV6-1, the J call TRBJ1-2; TRBD1 is a possible D gene (6 bases). The V gene's germline CDR1 is MNHNS and CDR2 SASEGT. The CDR3 runs to 15 residues. The CDR3 spells CASSEENRARGGYTF. CDR3 sequence (DNA): TGCGCCAGCAGTGAAGAGAACAGGGCGCGCGGAGGCTACACCTTC.

This clone has a single count. This chain joins TRBV29-1 and TRBJ2-5, with a tentative D call TRBD1 (5 bases). The CDR3 sequence is 12 residues long. Germline CDR1 SQVTM, CDR2 ANQGSEA. The V end was cut by 6 bases, the J end by 1 base, with 9 bases between. The CDR3 reads CSVRTPQETQYF. The DNA for the CDR3 is TGCAGCGTCCGGACACCCCAAGAGACCCAGTACTTC.

V usage is TRBV7-9 and J usage is TRBJ2-7; tentatively, D is TRBD2 (5 bases). Germline-derived CDR1 and CDR2 are SEHNR and FQNEAQ (reference sequence). The length of the CDR3 is 14 residues. The V end lost 0 bases, the J end lost 6 bases, and 12 bases lay between the germline ends. The CDR3 nucleotides are TGTGCCAGCAGCTTAGCTAGGGATGGAGGCGAGCAGTACTTC. Translating gives CASSLARDGGEQYF.

This clone has ten or more counts. The V gene is TRBV29-1, the J gene TRBJ2-2, with a possible D match to TRBD2 (6 bases). Between the trimmed V and J ends, which lost 7 bases and 5 bases, there was a span of 14 bases. CDR3 length: 13 amino acids. CDR1 and CDR2 (germline): SQVTM, ANQGSEA. Here the CDR3 DNA reads TGCAGCGCAGACCAGGGAGGTACCGGGGAGCTGTTTTTT. As protein: CSADQGGTGELFF.

The gene calls are TRBV7-3 and TRBJ2-1, with 12 nucleotides matching TRBD2. Losses at the gene ends were 5 bases for V and 6 bases for J; bases not matched to a gene: 5. The length of the CDR3 is 15 residues. The V gene's germline CDR1 is SGHTA and CDR2 FQGTGA. The CDR3 bases are TGTGCCAGCAGCGCCAGACTAGCGGGAGCCAATGAGCAGTTCTTC. As protein: CASSARLAGANEQFF. Full variable domain (rest looked up from reference TRBV7-3 and TRBJ2-1): GAGVSQTPSNKVTEKGKYVELRCDPISGHTALYWYRQSLGQGPEFLIYFQGTGAADDSGLPNDRFFAVRPEGSVSTLKIQRTERGDSAVYLCASSARLAGANEQFFGPGTRLTVL.

Regarding this clone: A junction end diverges from the germline sequence, so it may reflect a read error. The chain has TRBV28 and TRBJ1-2, with TRBD1 as a possible D gene (6 bases). The CDR3 loop spans 13 amino acids. From germline, CDR1 is MDHEN and CDR2 SYDVKM. In DNA, the CDR3 is TGTGCCAACAGTTTGCAGGGGTCCTATGGCTACGCCTTC. It yields the protein CANSLQGSYGYAF.

This CDR3 reads CACGGVGEKLFF. Here the CDR3 DNA reads TGTGCCTGCGGGGGGGTCGGAGAAAAACTGTTTTTT. The chain recombines TRBV30 with TRBJ1-4; D is perhaps TRBD1 (5 bases). Trimming stripped 6 bases from V and 8 bases from J, with 13 bases between. This CDR3 contains 12 residues. CDR1 GTSNPN and CDR2 SVGIG come from the germline V gene (reference sequence).

The gene calls are TRBV2 and TRBJ2-2, with D perhaps assigned TRBD1 or TRBD2 (6 bases each). Germline V gene data show CDR1 as SNHLY and CDR2 as FYNNEI. Trimming pared 6 bases from V and 5 bases from J, leaving 22 bases between. The CDR3 spans 17 residues. In DNA, the CDR3 is TGTGCCAGCAGCCCCCCGAAGGGGGGAGTCGCTACCGGGGAGCTGTTTTTT. It translates to CASSPPKGGVATGELFF.

This clone has just one count. The chain recombines TRBV5-1 with TRBJ2-1; 8 bases align to TRBD1. Looked up from germline, CDR1 is SGHRS and CDR2 is YFSETQ. Trimming at V came to 0 bases and at J to 7 bases, leaving 3 bases not matched to a gene. The CDR3 totals 14 residues. This CDR3 reads CASSLGTGSNEQFF. CDR3 sequence (DNA): TGCGCCAGCAGCTTGGGGACAGGGTCAAATGAGCAGTTCTTC. Combining the CDR3 with reference TRBV5-1 and TRBJ2-1 gives the whole variable domain KAGVTQTPRYLIKTRGQQVTLSCSPISGHRSVSWYQQTPGQGLQFLFEYFSETQRNKGNFPGRFSGRQFSNSRSEMNVSTLELGDSALYLCASSLGTGSNEQFFGPGTRLTVL.

The sample holds a few counts of this clone. CDR3: CASSLPRTDGYTF. In DNA, the CDR3 is TGTGCCAGCAGCCTCCCTAGGACGGATGGCTACACCTTC. The rearrangement uses TRBV5-4 and TRBJ1-2; D is ambiguous. Germline V lookup: CDR1 SGHNT, CDR2 YYREEE (reference sequence). This CDR3 has 13 residues. V was cut by 4 bases and J by 6 bases, with 13 bases left in between.

The chain uses TRBV2 and TRBJ2-5, with 9 nucleotides matching TRBD2. V dropped 8 bases and J dropped 3; count of bases not matched to a gene: 10. Germline lookup yields CDR1 SNHLY and CDR2 FYNNEI. The CDR3 covers 15 residues. CDR3 sequence reads: CASLRLAERKETQYF. The CDR3 nucleotides read TGTGCCAGCCTCCGACTAGCGGAACGAAAAGAGACCCAGTACTTC.

The V call is TRBV9, the J call TRBJ2-7, with D unresolved. The CDR3 is 14 amino acids. Germline-derived CDR1 and CDR2 are SGDLS and YYNGEE. V lost 4 bases and J 2 bases, leaving 13 bases between the germline ends. The CDR3 sequence: CASSPRPDTYEQYF. Written as DNA, the CDR3 is TGTGCCAGCAGCCCAAGGCCCGACACCTACGAGCAGTACTTC.

The gene calls are TRBV29-1 and TRBJ2-3; the D is unclear. The V and J ends lost 5 bases and 1 base respectively, with 7 bases between them. Germline-derived CDR1 and CDR2 are SQVTM and ANQGSEA. There are 12 residues in the CDR3. The CDR3 bases are TGCAGCGTTCGATCGGGCACAGATACGCAGTATTTT. Translated: CSVRSGTDTQYF.

This clone has just a few counts. The sample has other DNA sequences that encode this CDR3 too. The chain couples TRBV29-1 to TRBJ1-1, with unresolved D. Trimming shortened V by 4 bases and J by 0 bases, and 15 bases separated the two germline ends. Germline CDR1 SQVTM, CDR2 ANQGSEA. The CDR3 length is 15 residues. Here the CDR3 reads CSVGAGWGMNTEAFF. In DNA, the CDR3 is TGCAGCGTTGGGGCGGGTTGGGGTATGAACACTGAAGCTTTCTTT. Together with reference TRBV29-1 and TRBJ1-1, the CDR3 gives the full variable domain: SAVISQKPSRDICQRGTSLTIQCQVDSQVTMMFWYRQQPGQSLTLIATANQGSEATYESGFVIDKFPISRPNLTFSTLTVSNMSPEDSSIYLCSVGAGWGMNTEAFFGQGTRLTVV.

The rearrangement uses TRBV7-2 and TRBJ1-2; D is undetermined. The CDR3 is 15 amino acids. Trimming took 5 bases from V and 5 from J, leaving 18 bases between them. Germline-derived CDR1 and CDR2 are SGHTA and FQGNSA. The CDR3 sequence is CASSPTTVLSYGYTF. DNA for the CDR3: TGTGCCAGCAGCCCCACGACTGTTTTATCGTATGGCTACACCTTC.

The chain is built from TRBV7-9 and TRBJ2-3; the D is unclear. Trimming removed 5 bases from V and 2 bases from J, with 14 bases in between. Germline V gives CDR1 SEHNR, CDR2 FQNEAQ (reference sequence). The CDR3 is made up of 15 amino acids. CDR3 DNA sequence: TGTGCCAGCAGCCTCCCCCCCCTCACCACAGATACGCAGTATTTT. Its translation is CASSLPPLTTDTQYF. Together with reference TRBV7-9 and TRBJ2-3, the CDR3 gives the full variable domain: DTGVSQNPRHKITKRGQNVTFRCDPISEHNRLYWYRQTLGQGPEFLTYFQNEAQLEKSRLLSDRFSAERPKGSFSTLEIQRTEQGDSAMYLCASSLPPLTTDTQYFGPGTRLTVL.

The chain is built from TRBV7-8 and TRBJ2-1; maybe TRBD2 (6 bases). Deletions cut 1 base from V and 8 bases from J, with 12 bases between. The length of the CDR3 is 14 residues. Germline CDR1 and CDR2: SGHVS and FQNEAQ. The CDR3 loop is CASSLGAGSYEQFF. The CDR3 bases are TGTGCCAGCAGCTTAGGGGCGGGGTCCTATGAGCAGTTCTTC.

The genes are TRBV30 and TRBJ2-7; the match to TRBD2 covers 7 bases. CDR1 is GTSNPN and CDR2 is SVGIG in the germline V gene (reference sequence). The CDR3 sequence is 13 residues long. With V trimmed by 2 bases and J by 8 bases, 9 bases remained unmatched. CDR3 in DNA: TGTGCCTGGAGTTGGGAGGGACCTCCCCAGCAGTACTTC. Translating gives CAWSWEGPPQQYF.

A word on this clone: A single base is all that separates this from a far larger clone, so a read error is likely. The rearrangement joins TRBV29-1 to TRBJ1-5; D possibly corresponds to TRBD1 (5 bases). The V and J ends lost 4 bases and 2 bases respectively, with 12 bases between them. The CDR3 runs to 14 residues. Germline V lookup: CDR1 SQVTM, CDR2 ANQGSEA. The CDR3 loop is CSVGVWGGNQPQHF. CDR3 in DNA: TGCAGCGTTGGGGTGTGGGGCGGCAATCAGCCCCAGCATTTT. The complete variable domain, with remaining parts taken from reference TRBV29-1 and TRBJ1-5, reads SAVISQKPSRDICQRGTSLTIQCQVDSQVTMMFWYRQQPGQSLTLIATANQGSEATYESGFVIDKFPISRPNLTFSTLTVSNMSPEDSSIYLCSVGVWGGNQPQHFGDGTRLSIL.

The V gene is TRBV5-4, the J gene TRBJ2-5, with TRBD1 as a possible D gene (6 bases). The CDR3 sequence is 14 residues long. Germline V lookup: CDR1 SGHNT, CDR2 YYREEE (reference sequence). Trimming took 1 base from V and 1 from J, leaving 8 bases between them. The CDR3: CASSLPGAQETQYF. The CDR3 nucleotides are TGTGCCAGCAGCTTGCCAGGGGCCCAAGAGACCCAGTACTTC.

V and J are TRBV10-3 and TRBJ1-1; maybe TRBD1 (5 bases). Trimming took 5 bases from V and 1 from J, leaving 17 bases between them. The CDR3 covers 16 residues. Germline-derived CDR1 and CDR2 are ENHRY and SYGVKD. The CDR3 region is CAISPRAGPPNTEAFF. The DNA for the CDR3 is TGTGCCATCAGTCCCCGCGCAGGGCCCCCGAACACTGAAGCTTTCTTT.

This clone was observed once. The rearrangement uses TRBV30 and TRBJ1-5; no definite D call. The CDR3 covers 13 residues. Trimming took 1 base from V and 11 from J, leaving 15 bases between them. Germline V gives CDR1 GTSNPN, CDR2 SVGIG (reference sequence). Written as DNA, the CDR3 is TGTGCCTGGAGTGCCTCCCCGTGGAGCTCCCAGCATTTT. Protein product: CAWSASPWSSQHF.

This chain connects TRBV6-6 to TRBJ1-4; D unclear. This CDR3 contains 13 residues. Trimming removed 5 bases at V and 8 bases at J, with 12 bases between. Germline V gene data show CDR1 as MNHNY and CDR2 as SVGAGI (reference sequence). CDR3 nucleotide sequence: TGTGCCAGCAGTGATCGTTTAGGGGAAAAACTGTTTTTT. Protein product: CASSDRLGEKLFF.

This chain uses TRBV27 with TRBJ1-1; weak D call: TRBD1 (5 bases). The CDR3 is 13 amino acids. The germline CDR1 and CDR2 sequences are MNHEY and SMNVEV (reference sequence). The V and J ends lost 6 bases and 10 bases respectively, with 18 bases between them. The CDR3 region is CASSRSGVVGAFF. CDR3 DNA sequence: TGTGCCAGCAGCCGTTCGGGGGTCGTCGGAGCTTTCTTT.

About this clone itself: A far larger clone is one nucleotide away, so this likely arose from a read error. The chain recombines TRBV2 with TRBJ1-5, with a weak D call TRBD1 (6 bases). Germline CDR1 and CDR2: SNHLY and FYNNEI. The CDR3 is 13 amino acids. V was pared by 11 bases and J by 0 bases, with 11 bases between. CDR3 loop: CAGGTLSNQPQHF. CDR3 coding DNA: TGTGCCGGCGGGACACTTAGCAATCAGCCCCAGCATTTT. Looking up the rest from reference TRBV2 and TRBJ1-5 gives the full variable domain: EPEVTQTPSHQVTQMGQEVILRCVPISNHLYFYWYRQILGQKVEFLVSFYNNEISEKSEIFDDQFSVERPDGSNFTLKIRSTKLEDSAMYFCAGGTLSNQPQHFGDGTRLSIL.

A word on this clone: Other nucleotide sequences in the sample specify the same CDR3. This sequence joins TRBV2 and TRBJ1-5; no firm D call. The CDR3 has 12 residues. Trimming shortened V by 5 bases and J by 1 base, and 3 bases separated the two germline ends. Germline V gives CDR1 SNHLY, CDR2 FYNNEI. CDR3 region: CASSRSNQPQHF. DNA of the CDR3: TGTGCCAGCAGTAGGAGCAATCAGCCCCAGCATTTT.

As to this clone: One base away lies a much larger clone, so this may be a sequencing read error. CDR3 bases: TGTGCCAACAGTGGCCCGGGGCAGGGGACTCCCTACGAGCAGTACTTC. This translates into CANSGPGQGTPYEQYF. The chain recombines TRBV28 with TRBJ2-7; D might be TRBD1 or TRBD2, each matching 6 bases. CDR1 is MDHEN and CDR2 is SYDVKM in the germline V gene. The CDR3 contains 16 residues.